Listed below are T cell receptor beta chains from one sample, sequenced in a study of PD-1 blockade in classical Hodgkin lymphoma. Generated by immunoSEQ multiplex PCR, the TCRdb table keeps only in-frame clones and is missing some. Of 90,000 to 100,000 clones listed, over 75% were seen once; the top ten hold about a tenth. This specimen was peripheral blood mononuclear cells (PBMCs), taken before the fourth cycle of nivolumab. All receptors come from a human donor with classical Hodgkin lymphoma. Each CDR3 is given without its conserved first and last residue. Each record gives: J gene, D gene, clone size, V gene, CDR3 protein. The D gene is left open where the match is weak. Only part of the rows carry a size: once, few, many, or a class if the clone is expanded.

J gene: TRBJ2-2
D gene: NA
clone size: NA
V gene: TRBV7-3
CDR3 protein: ASSSPNTGELF

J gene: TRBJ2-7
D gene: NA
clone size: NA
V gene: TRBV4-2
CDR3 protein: ASSQAGATVEQY

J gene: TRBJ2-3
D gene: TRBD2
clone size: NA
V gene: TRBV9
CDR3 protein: ASSVGLAGVVIDTQY

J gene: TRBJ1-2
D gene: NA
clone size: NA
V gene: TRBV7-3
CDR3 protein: ASSPNPGPFPYT

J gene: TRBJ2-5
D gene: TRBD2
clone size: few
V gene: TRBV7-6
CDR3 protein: ASSLSGGGQETQY

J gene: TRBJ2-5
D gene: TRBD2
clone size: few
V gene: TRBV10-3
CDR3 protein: AISEGREGQETQY

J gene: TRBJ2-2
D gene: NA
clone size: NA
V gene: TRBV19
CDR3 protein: ASSILDWNTGELF

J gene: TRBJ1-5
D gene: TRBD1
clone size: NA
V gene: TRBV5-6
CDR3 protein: ASSLRRGGGRSGPQH

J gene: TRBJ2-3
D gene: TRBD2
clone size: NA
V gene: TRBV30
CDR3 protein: AWRPEEPSGTDTQY

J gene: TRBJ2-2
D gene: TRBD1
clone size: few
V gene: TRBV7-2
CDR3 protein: ASSLLGQGVTGELF

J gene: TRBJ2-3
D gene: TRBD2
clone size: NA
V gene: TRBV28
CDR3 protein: ASSRELAGWPSRDTQY

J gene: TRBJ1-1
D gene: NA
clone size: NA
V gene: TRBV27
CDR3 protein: ASSLRANMNTEAF

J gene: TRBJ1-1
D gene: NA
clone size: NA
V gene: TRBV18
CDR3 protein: ASSHGGNSEAF

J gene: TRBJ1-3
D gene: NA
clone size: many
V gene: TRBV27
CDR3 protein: ASSLYPHSGNTIY

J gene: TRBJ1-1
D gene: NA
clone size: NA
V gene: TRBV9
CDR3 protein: DQGRAERYPFPVNTEAF

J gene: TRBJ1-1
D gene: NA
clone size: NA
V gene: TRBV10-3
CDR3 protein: AIRMDGNTEAF

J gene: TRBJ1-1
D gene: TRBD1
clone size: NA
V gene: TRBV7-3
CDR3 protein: ASSPPGGSSTEAF

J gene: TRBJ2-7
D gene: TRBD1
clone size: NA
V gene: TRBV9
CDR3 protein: ASSLRSGGDRGKPAEQY

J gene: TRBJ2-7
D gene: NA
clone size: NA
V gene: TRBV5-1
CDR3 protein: ASSKKDVLYEQY

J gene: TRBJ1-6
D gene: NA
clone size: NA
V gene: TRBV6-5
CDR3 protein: ASSTRVRSPLH

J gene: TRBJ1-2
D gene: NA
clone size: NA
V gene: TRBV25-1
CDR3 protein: ASSDRGYRDYGYT

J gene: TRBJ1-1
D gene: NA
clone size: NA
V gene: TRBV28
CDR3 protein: ASRSTRGGGTEAF

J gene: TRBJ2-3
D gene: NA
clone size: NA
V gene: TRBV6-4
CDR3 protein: ASSETGPTDTQY

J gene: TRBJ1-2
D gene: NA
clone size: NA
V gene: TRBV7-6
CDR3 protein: ASSLVGYGYT

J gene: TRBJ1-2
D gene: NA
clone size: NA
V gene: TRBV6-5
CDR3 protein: ASAQNYGYT

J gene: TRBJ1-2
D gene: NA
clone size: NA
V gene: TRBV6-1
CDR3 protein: AISETVVLFRGYGYT

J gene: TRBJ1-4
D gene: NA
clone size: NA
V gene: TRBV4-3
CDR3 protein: ASSQDKVQDNEKLF

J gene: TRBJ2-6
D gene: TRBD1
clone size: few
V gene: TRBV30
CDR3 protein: AWNRDRVAGANVLT

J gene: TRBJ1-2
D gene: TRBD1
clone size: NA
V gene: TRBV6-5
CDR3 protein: ASSSADRWSGNGYT

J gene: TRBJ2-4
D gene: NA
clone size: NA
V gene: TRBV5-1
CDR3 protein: ASSLGVAGSKNIQY

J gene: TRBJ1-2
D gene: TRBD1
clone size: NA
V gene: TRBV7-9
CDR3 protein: ASSLATGEIAGYT

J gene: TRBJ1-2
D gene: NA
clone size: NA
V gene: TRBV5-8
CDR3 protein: ASSSVFGGGYT

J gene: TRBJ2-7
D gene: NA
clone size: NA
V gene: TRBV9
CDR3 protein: ASSVVPREQY

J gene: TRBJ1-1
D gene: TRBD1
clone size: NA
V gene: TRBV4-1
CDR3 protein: ASSQVTGGRNTEAF

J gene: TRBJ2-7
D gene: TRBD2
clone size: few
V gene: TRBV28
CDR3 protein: ASSPYYRSSGRYEQY

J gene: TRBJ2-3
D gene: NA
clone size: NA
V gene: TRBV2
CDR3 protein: ASSRSEFTDTQY

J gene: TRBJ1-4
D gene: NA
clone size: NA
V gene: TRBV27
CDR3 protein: ASSPHTNEKLF

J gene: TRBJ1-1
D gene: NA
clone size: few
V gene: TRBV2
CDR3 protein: ASSVDVVPTTEAF

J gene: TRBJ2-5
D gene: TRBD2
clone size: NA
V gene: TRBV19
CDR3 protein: ASGRLAGVGETQY

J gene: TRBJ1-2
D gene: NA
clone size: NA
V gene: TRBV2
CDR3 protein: ASSFTGYGYT

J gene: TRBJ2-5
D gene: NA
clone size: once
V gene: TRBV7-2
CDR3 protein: ASSLAGQLQETQY

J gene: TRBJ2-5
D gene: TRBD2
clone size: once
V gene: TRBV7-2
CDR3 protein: ASSVSGVEETQY

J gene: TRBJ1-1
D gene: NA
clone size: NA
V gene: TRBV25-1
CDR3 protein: ASSETGYNTEAF

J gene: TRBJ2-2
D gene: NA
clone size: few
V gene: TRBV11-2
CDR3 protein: ASSTDANTGELF

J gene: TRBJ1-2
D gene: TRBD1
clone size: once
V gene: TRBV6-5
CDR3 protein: ASSYSSEQGNYGYT

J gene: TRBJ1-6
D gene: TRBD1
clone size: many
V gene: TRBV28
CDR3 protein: ASSPWTGNSPLH

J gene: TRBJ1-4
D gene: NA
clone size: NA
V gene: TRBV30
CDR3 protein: AWSGGLGRDVINEKLF

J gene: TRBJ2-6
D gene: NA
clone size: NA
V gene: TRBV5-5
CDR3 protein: ASSVTGPYSGANVLT

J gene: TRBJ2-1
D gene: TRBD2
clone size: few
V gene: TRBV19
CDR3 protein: ASSMKTSGRYEQF

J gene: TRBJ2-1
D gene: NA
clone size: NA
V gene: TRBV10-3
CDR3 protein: AISEKELPNEQF

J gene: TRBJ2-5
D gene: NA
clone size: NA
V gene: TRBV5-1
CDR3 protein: ASSLTLVREETQY

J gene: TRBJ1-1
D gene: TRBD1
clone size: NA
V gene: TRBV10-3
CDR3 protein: AISSGQGGPNTEAF

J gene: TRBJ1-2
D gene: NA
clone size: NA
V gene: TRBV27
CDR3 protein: ASSFTGSYGYT

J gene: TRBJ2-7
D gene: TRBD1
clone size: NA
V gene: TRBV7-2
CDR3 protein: ASSTGDEQY

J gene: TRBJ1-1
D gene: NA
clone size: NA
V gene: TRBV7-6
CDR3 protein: ASSLEVGGPRNTEAF

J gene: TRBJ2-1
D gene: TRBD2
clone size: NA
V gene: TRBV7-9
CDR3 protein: ASSLGTSGSVEQF

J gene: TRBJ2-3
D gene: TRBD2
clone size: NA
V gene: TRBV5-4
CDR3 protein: ASSQGLAGVGTDTQY